These T cell receptor beta chains were read from a single sample in a study of cytomegalovirus exposure and HLA in healthy donors. Only in-frame clones appear in the TCRdb table, and some are missing; sequencing was by immunoSEQ multiplex PCR. Here the sample spans roughly 180,000 clones, roughly 9.4% being singletons. Sample: PBMCs. The source of these receptors is a woman in her 30s in good health and CMV-seropositive. Each CDR3 is given with its conserved first and last residue. D genes are given only for firm matches. A clone size is listed for some rows: how often the clone was seen (once, few, many), or a class if it is expanded.

v_gene: TRBV6-6; len: 11; j_gene: TRBJ1-6; abundance: few; d_gene: -; CDR3nt: TGTGCCAGCAGCATTAATTCACCCCTCCACTTT; CDR3aa: CASSINSPLHF
v_gene: TRBV29-1; len: 16; j_gene: TRBJ2-2; abundance: few; d_gene: TRBD1; CDR3nt: TGCAGCGTTCGATACCGGGACAGGGGGCGTGGGGGGGAGCTGTTTTTT; CDR3aa: CSVRYRDRGRGGELFF
v_gene: TRBV2; len: 13; j_gene: TRBJ2-7; abundance: -; d_gene: -; CDR3nt: TGTGTCATTCGGAGGGAGTTGAACTACGAGCAGTACTTC; CDR3aa: CVIRRELNYEQYF
v_gene: TRBV7-6; len: 15; j_gene: TRBJ1-1; abundance: -; d_gene: TRBD1; CDR3nt: TGTGCCAGCAGCTATCCGACAGGGGCGAACACTGAAGCTTTCTTT; CDR3aa: CASSYPTGANTEAFF
v_gene: TRBV4-2; len: 16; j_gene: TRBJ2-3; abundance: -; d_gene: TRBD2; CDR3nt: TGTGCCAGCAGCCAAGTTAGGGGACTAGCTAAAGATACGCAGTATTTT; CDR3aa: CASSQVRGLAKDTQYF
v_gene: TRBV11-2; len: 17; j_gene: TRBJ1-3; abundance: -; d_gene: -; CDR3nt: TGTGCCAGCAGCCCCCGTCAGGGCTTCTTCTCTGGAAACACCATATATTTT; CDR3aa: CASSPRQGFFSGNTIYF
v_gene: TRBV21-1; len: 17; j_gene: TRBJ2-7; abundance: few; d_gene: -; CDR3nt: TGTGCCAGCAGCCCTGGGATCGGCCGGGGGGTGGTCTACGAGCAGTACTTC; CDR3aa: CASSPGIGRGVVYEQYF
v_gene: TRBV29-1; len: 13; j_gene: TRBJ1-2; abundance: few; d_gene: TRBD1; CDR3nt: TGCAGCCCGATGACAGGGGACAACTATGGCTACACCTTC; CDR3aa: CSPMTGDNYGYTF
v_gene: TRBV7-9; len: 14; j_gene: TRBJ1-5; abundance: few; d_gene: -; CDR3nt: TGTGCCAGCAGTCTGGACAGTAGCAATCAGCCCCAGCATTTT; CDR3aa: CASSLDSSNQPQHF
v_gene: TRBV7-9; len: 12; j_gene: TRBJ2-5; abundance: -; d_gene: -; CDR3nt: TGTGCCAGCAGCCTCCTACAAGAGACCCAGTACTTC; CDR3aa: CASSLLQETQYF
v_gene: TRBV6-5; len: 16; j_gene: TRBJ1-4; abundance: few; d_gene: -; CDR3nt: TGTGCCAGCAGTTACTCAGGGTGGAGGGGTAATGAAAAACTGTTTTTT; CDR3aa: CASSYSGWRGNEKLFF
v_gene: TRBV4-2; len: 16; j_gene: TRBJ1-2; abundance: few; d_gene: TRBD1; CDR3nt: TGTGCCAGCAGCCAAGAAGTCAGGGGGTCCAACTATGGCTACACCTTC; CDR3aa: CASSQEVRGSNYGYTF
v_gene: TRBV2; len: 13; j_gene: TRBJ1-1; abundance: few; d_gene: -; CDR3nt: TGTGCCAGCAGTGTGACGGGGAACACTGAAGCTTTCTTT; CDR3aa: CASSVTGNTEAFF
v_gene: TRBV18; len: 16; j_gene: TRBJ2-2; abundance: -; d_gene: TRBD2; CDR3nt: TGTGCCAGCTCACCACCAGGGACTAGCCCGACCGGGGAGCTGTTTTTT; CDR3aa: CASSPPGTSPTGELFF
v_gene: TRBV9; len: 18; j_gene: TRBJ2-2; abundance: few; d_gene: -; CDR3nt: TGTGCCAGCAGCGTAGAGTACGGCGACAGCTCGAACACCGGGGAGCTGTTTTTT; CDR3aa: CASSVEYGDSSNTGELFF
v_gene: TRBV2; len: 12; j_gene: TRBJ1-1; abundance: -; d_gene: TRBD1; CDR3nt: TGTGCCGTAGACAGGGTAAACACTGAAGCTTTCTTT; CDR3aa: CAVDRVNTEAFF
v_gene: TRBV19; len: 16; j_gene: TRBJ1-4; abundance: -; d_gene: TRBD1; CDR3nt: TGTGCCAGTAGTATAGATCCCGGGACAGGGAATGAAAAACTGTTTTTT; CDR3aa: CASSIDPGTGNEKLFF
v_gene: TRBV6-1; len: 13; j_gene: TRBJ1-1; abundance: -; d_gene: -; CDR3nt: TGTGCCGGATCAGGGGAGAGGAACACTGAAGCTTTCTTT; CDR3aa: CAGSGERNTEAFF
v_gene: TRBV9; len: 15; j_gene: TRBJ2-7; abundance: -; d_gene: -; CDR3nt: TGTGCCAGCAGCCCCTTGGGGGGACCCGGGCTCGAGCAGTACTTC; CDR3aa: CASSPLGGPGLEQYF
v_gene: TRBV18; len: 13; j_gene: TRBJ2-5; abundance: few; d_gene: TRBD2; CDR3nt: TGTGCCAGCTCATCGGGACTAGTGGAGACCCAGTACTTC; CDR3aa: CASSSGLVETQYF
v_gene: TRBV5-4; len: 15; j_gene: TRBJ2-7; abundance: -; d_gene: -; CDR3nt: TGTGCCAGCAGCTCCACAGGGATGTTGAGCTACGAGCAGTACTTC; CDR3aa: CASSSTGMLSYEQYF
v_gene: TRBV7-2; len: 14; j_gene: TRBJ2-1; abundance: few; d_gene: -; CDR3nt: TGTGCCAGCAGCTTAGCGGGAGGCTTGAATGAGCAGTTCTTC; CDR3aa: CASSLAGGLNEQFF
v_gene: TRBV18; len: 15; j_gene: TRBJ1-5; abundance: few; d_gene: -; CDR3nt: TGTGCCAGCTCCCACGGGGGAAACCCAGGTCAGCCCCAGCATTTT; CDR3aa: CASSHGGNPGQPQHF
v_gene: TRBV5-1; len: 14; j_gene: TRBJ2-7; abundance: few; d_gene: TRBD2; CDR3nt: TGCGCCAGCAGCTCGCGGGGGGTGACCTACGAGCAGTACTTC; CDR3aa: CASSSRGVTYEQYF
v_gene: TRBV2; len: 14; j_gene: TRBJ1-2; abundance: few; d_gene: -; CDR3nt: TGTGCCAGCAGGGAAACAGGTTTTAACTATGGCTACACCTTC; CDR3aa: CASRETGFNYGYTF
v_gene: TRBV5-1; len: 16; j_gene: TRBJ2-2; abundance: -; d_gene: TRBD2; CDR3nt: TGCGCCAGCAGCTTGAAGGCTAGCGGGAACACCGGGGAGCTGTTTTTT; CDR3aa: CASSLKASGNTGELFF
v_gene: TRBV18; len: 19; j_gene: TRBJ2-3; abundance: few; d_gene: -; CDR3nt: TGTGCCAGCTCACCTATCTACAGGGTTGAGAGGTCTAGCACAGATACGCAGTATTTT; CDR3aa: CASSPIYRVERSSTDTQYF
v_gene: TRBV10-3; len: 14; j_gene: TRBJ1-4; abundance: few; d_gene: -; CDR3nt: TGTGCCATCAGTGAGTCGACAGTTAATGAAAAACTGTTTTTT; CDR3aa: CAISESTVNEKLFF
v_gene: TRBV18; len: 15; j_gene: TRBJ1-5; abundance: -; d_gene: -; CDR3nt: TGTGCCAGCTCCCCTACACAGGGCCGGAGGCAGCCCCAGCATTTT; CDR3aa: CASSPTQGRRQPQHF
v_gene: TRBV6-1; len: 13; j_gene: TRBJ1-5; abundance: -; d_gene: -; CDR3nt: TGTGCCAGCAGATGGGGGGGGAATCAGCCCCAGCATTTT; CDR3aa: CASRWGGNQPQHF
v_gene: TRBV5-4; len: 13; j_gene: TRBJ2-3; abundance: few; d_gene: -; CDR3nt: TGTGCCAGCAGCTCCTTTCCAGCAGATACGCAGTATTTT; CDR3aa: CASSSFPADTQYF
v_gene: TRBV5-6; len: 16; j_gene: TRBJ2-5; abundance: few; d_gene: TRBD2; CDR3nt: TGTGCCAGCAGCTTGAAGGGACTAGCTTTCGGGGAGACCCAGTACTTC; CDR3aa: CASSLKGLAFGETQYF
v_gene: TRBV5-1; len: 14; j_gene: TRBJ1-4; abundance: -; d_gene: TRBD1; CDR3nt: TGCGCCAGCAGCTTACAGGGGGCCGACGAAAAACTGTTTTTT; CDR3aa: CASSLQGADEKLFF
v_gene: TRBV2; len: 17; j_gene: TRBJ2-6; abundance: few; d_gene: TRBD1; CDR3nt: TGTGCCAGCAGGGCCAACCCAGGGGGCTCTGGGGCCAACGTCCTGACTTTC; CDR3aa: CASRANPGGSGANVLTF
v_gene: TRBV6-1; len: 12; j_gene: TRBJ1-1; abundance: -; d_gene: -; CDR3nt: TGTGCCAGCAGCTTTATAAACACTGAAGCTTTCTTT; CDR3aa: CASSFINTEAFF
v_gene: TRBV4-1; len: 16; j_gene: TRBJ1-5; abundance: few; d_gene: -; CDR3nt: TGCGCCAGCAGCCGCGACGGGGGAGGGGCAAATCAGCCCCAGCATTTT; CDR3aa: CASSRDGGGANQPQHF
v_gene: TRBV9; len: 14; j_gene: TRBJ2-5; abundance: -; d_gene: -; CDR3nt: TGTGCCAGCAGCGCCTTGGAGTTTCAAGAGACCCAGTACTTC; CDR3aa: CASSALEFQETQYF
v_gene: TRBV6-1; len: 10; j_gene: TRBJ2-7; abundance: few; d_gene: -; CDR3nt: TGTGCCACCCTGGACTACGAGCAGTACTTC; CDR3aa: CATLDYEQYF
v_gene: TRBV6-1; len: 15; j_gene: TRBJ1-2; abundance: -; d_gene: -; CDR3nt: TGTGCCAGCAGTGAAGAAACCGGTCCTAACTATGGCTACACCTTC; CDR3aa: CASSEETGPNYGYTF
v_gene: TRBV27; len: 12; j_gene: TRBJ1-6; abundance: few; d_gene: -; CDR3nt: TGTGCCCCGCGCCATCGCGAGTCACCCCTCCACTTT; CDR3aa: CAPRHRESPLHF
v_gene: TRBV6-4; len: 13; j_gene: TRBJ2-2; abundance: -; d_gene: TRBD2; CDR3nt: TGTGCCAGCGCTAGCGGGGCTTCCGGGGAGCTGTTTTTT; CDR3aa: CASASGASGELFF
v_gene: TRBV29-1; len: 12; j_gene: TRBJ2-5; abundance: few; d_gene: -; CDR3nt: TGCAGCGTTGAGTTGTACGGAGAGACCCAGTACTTC; CDR3aa: CSVELYGETQYF
v_gene: TRBV27; len: 13; j_gene: TRBJ1-5; abundance: few; d_gene: -; CDR3nt: TGTGCCAGCAGTAAATGGGGCGGTCAGCCCCAGCATTTT; CDR3aa: CASSKWGGQPQHF
v_gene: TRBV15; len: 16; j_gene: TRBJ2-7; abundance: few; d_gene: -; CDR3nt: TGTGCCACCAGCAGAACCCTGGGCAGGGCTGCCTACGAGCAGTACTTC; CDR3aa: CATSRTLGRAAYEQYF
v_gene: TRBV5-1; len: 14; j_gene: TRBJ2-1; abundance: -; d_gene: -; CDR3nt: TGCGCCAGCAGCGAGCAGACTACGCTCGATGAGCAGTTCTTC; CDR3aa: CASSEQTTLDEQFF
v_gene: TRBV7-8; len: 16; j_gene: TRBJ2-3; abundance: -; d_gene: TRBD2; CDR3nt: TGTGCCAGCAGCCATAGTAGCGGGAGGGCCCCAGATACGCAGTATTTT; CDR3aa: CASSHSSGRAPDTQYF
v_gene: TRBV2; len: 13; j_gene: TRBJ1-5; abundance: few; d_gene: TRBD1; CDR3nt: TGTGCCAGCAGTTTCGGGACAGATAGGCCCCAGCATTTT; CDR3aa: CASSFGTDRPQHF
v_gene: TRBV19; len: 11; j_gene: TRBJ1-1; abundance: -; d_gene: TRBD1; CDR3nt: TGTGCCAGTAGTACGACAGGGGCTGCTTTCTTT; CDR3aa: CASSTTGAAFF
v_gene: TRBV15; len: 13; j_gene: TRBJ1-1; abundance: few; d_gene: -; CDR3nt: TGTGCCACCAGCATACAGACAGCCACTGAAGCTTTCTTT; CDR3aa: CATSIQTATEAFF
v_gene: TRBV13; len: 12; j_gene: TRBJ2-7; abundance: -; d_gene: TRBD1; CDR3nt: TGTGCCAGCAGTTCACAGGGGTACGAGCAGTACTTC; CDR3aa: CASSSQGYEQYF
v_gene: TRBV5-1; len: 14; j_gene: TRBJ2-7; abundance: -; d_gene: TRBD1; CDR3nt: TGCGCCAGCAGCCCAGGGGACAGCTCCTACGAGCAGTACTTC; CDR3aa: CASSPGDSSYEQYF
v_gene: TRBV30; len: 14; j_gene: TRBJ2-7; abundance: few; d_gene: -; CDR3nt: TGTGCCTGGAGTGTCCGAGGCAGCTCCTACGAGCAGTACTTC; CDR3aa: CAWSVRGSSYEQYF
v_gene: TRBV18; len: 12; j_gene: TRBJ2-7; abundance: -; d_gene: -; CDR3nt: TGTGCCAGCTCGTCACAGGGCGCCGAGCAGTACTTC; CDR3aa: CASSSQGAEQYF
v_gene: TRBV19; len: 17; j_gene: TRBJ2-3; abundance: -; d_gene: TRBD2; CDR3nt: TGTGCCAGTAGTATAGGAGGTAGCGGGACCTTCACAGATACGCAGTATTTT; CDR3aa: CASSIGGSGTFTDTQYF
v_gene: TRBV7-2; len: 15; j_gene: TRBJ2-3; abundance: -; d_gene: TRBD2; CDR3nt: TGTGCCAGCAGCTTAGGACTAGCGGGAACAGATACGCAGTATTTT; CDR3aa: CASSLGLAGTDTQYF